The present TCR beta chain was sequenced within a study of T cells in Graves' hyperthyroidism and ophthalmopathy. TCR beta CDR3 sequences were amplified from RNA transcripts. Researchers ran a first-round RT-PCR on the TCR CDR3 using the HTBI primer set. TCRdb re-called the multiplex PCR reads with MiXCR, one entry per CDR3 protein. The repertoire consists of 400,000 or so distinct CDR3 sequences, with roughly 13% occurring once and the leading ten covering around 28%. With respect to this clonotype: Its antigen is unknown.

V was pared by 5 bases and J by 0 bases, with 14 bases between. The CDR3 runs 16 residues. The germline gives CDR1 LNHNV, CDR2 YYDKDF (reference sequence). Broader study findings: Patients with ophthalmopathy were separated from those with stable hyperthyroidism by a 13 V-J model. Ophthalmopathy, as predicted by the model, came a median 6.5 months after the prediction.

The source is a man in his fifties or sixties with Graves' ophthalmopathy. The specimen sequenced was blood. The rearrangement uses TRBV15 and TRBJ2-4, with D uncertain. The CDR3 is CATSDGRSLAKNIQYF. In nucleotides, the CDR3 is TGTGCCACCAGCGACGGACGGTCTCTAGCCAAAAACATTCAGTACTTC. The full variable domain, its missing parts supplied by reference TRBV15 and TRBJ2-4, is DAMVIQNPRYQVTQFGKPVTLSCSQTLNHNVMYWYQQKSSQAPKLLFHYYDKDFNNEADTPDNFQSRRPNTSFCFLDIRSPGLGDTAMYLCATSDGRSLAKNIQYFGAGTRLSVL.